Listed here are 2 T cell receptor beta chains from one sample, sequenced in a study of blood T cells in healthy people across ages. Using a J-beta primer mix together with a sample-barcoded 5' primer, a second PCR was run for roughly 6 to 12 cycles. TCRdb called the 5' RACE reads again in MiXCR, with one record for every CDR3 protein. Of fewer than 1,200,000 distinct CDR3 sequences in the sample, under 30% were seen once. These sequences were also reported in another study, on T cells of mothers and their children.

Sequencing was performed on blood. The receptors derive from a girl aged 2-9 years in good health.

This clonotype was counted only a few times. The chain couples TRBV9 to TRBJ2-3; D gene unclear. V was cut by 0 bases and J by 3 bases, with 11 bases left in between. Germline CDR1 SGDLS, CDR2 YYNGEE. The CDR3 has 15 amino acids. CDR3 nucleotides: TGTGCCAGCAGCGTAGAGTCCCGCCCAACAGATACGCAGTATTTT. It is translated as CASSVESRPTDTQYF.

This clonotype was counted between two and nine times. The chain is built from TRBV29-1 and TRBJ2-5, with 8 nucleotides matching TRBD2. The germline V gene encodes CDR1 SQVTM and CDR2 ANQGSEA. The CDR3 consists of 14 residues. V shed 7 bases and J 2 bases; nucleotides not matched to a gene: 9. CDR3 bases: TGCAGCGCCACACTACTAGCGGATCAAGAGACCCAGTACTTC. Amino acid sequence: CSATLLADQETQYF. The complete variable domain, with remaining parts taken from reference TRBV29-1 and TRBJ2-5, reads SAVISQKPSRDICQRGTSLTIQCQVDSQVTMMFWYRQQPGQSLTLIATANQGSEATYESGFVIDKFPISRPNLTFSTLTVSNMSPEDSSIYLCSATLLADQETQYFGPGTRLLVL.